This T cell receptor beta chain was obtained from a study of blood T cell repertoires in COVID-19. Study information: PBMCs, B-cell-depleted T cells, or T cells were the source of the cDNA or gDNA that made up the material.

Patients from Seattle were sampled longitudinally, starting during active infection. The authors' processing: Researchers report that nucleated cell counts were estimated from reference gene primer amplification. Repertoires were generated with immunoSEQ multiplex PCR, while TCRdb's copy carries only in-frame clones and drops some. The DNA was the basis for D and trimming; V, J and clone size are from that table. The repertoire holds approximately 280,000 clones, with about 93% as singletons. This clone was counted a few times. The sequence was collected from a young woman with COVID-19, enrolled during active disease. The sample comprised peripheral blood.

The CDR3 is CASSESLGGPGTEAFF. CDR3 DNA: TGTGCCAGCAGTGAATCTTTGGGGGGGCCAGGCACTGAAGCTTTCTTT. The chain uses TRBV25-1 and TRBJ1-1; a possible D gene is TRBD1 (6 bases). Germline V gives CDR1 MGHDK, CDR2 SYGVNS. CDR3 length: 16 amino acids. With 1 base removed from V and 4 bases from J, the gap between germline ends came to 16 bases.